This T cell receptor (beta chain) was found in a study of blood T cell repertoires in COVID-19. In the study overall: COVID-19 samples, acute and convalescent, were from the United States, Italy and Spain. Sample material is recorded as cDNA or gDNA derived from T cells, B-cell-depleted T cells, or PBMCs.

In Seattle, patients joined the study during active infection and were tracked longitudinally. The length of the CDR3 is 12 residues. V was trimmed by 8 bases and J by 8 bases, leaving 12 bases between them. CDR1 is MNHNY and CDR2 is SVGAGI in the germline V gene (reference sequence). In the original workflow: By means of reference gene primer amplification, nucleated cell counts were estimated. The data were produced by immunoSEQ multiplex PCR, yet TCRdb's version contains in-frame clones alone and is incomplete. V and J calls and clone size follow that table, whereas D and trimming were derived from the DNA. This repertoire shows some 180,000 clones, roughly 79% found once; its top ten account for around 10%. This clone was seen a few times.

The chain employs TRBV6-6 and TRBJ2-2; D is unresolved. This TCR was recovered from a woman aged 35 to 49 with COVID-19, enrolled during active disease. Sequences were obtained from peripheral blood. The CDR3 loop is CASLWSSGELFF. CDR3 DNA sequence: TGTGCCAGCCTTTGGTCTAGTGGGGAGCTGTTTTTT.